The source of this T cell receptor beta chain is a study of cytomegalovirus exposure and HLA in healthy donors. Study results and caveats: The authors later found TCR association rates varying by HLA locus, with DRB1 most and HLA-C fewest. Versus the approximately 720-donor mean, an Asian-associated ancestry cluster reportedly showed fewer N-insertions in a later analysis. 16,951 TCR beta sequences were associated with HLA alleles at 0.05 false discovery rate in a later analysis. Immune exposure information comprised only CMV serostatus.

Of note for this clone: The antigen is unknown. At one end the junction does not follow the germline gene, possibly because of a read error.

CDR1 is GTSNPN, CDR2 SVGIG, per germline (reference sequence). The CDR3 contains 14 residues. Primers: 60 Vbeta forward and 13 Jbeta reverse. The method was immunoSEQ multiplex PCR; TCRdb's version includes in-frame clones alone and lacks a portion of them. The sample yields 110,000 or so clones, 82% seen once. This clonotype was sampled from a woman aged 18-29 years in good health and CMV-seronegative. Sequences were obtained from PBMCs. V and J are TRBV30 and TRBJ1-3; D is perhaps TRBD1 (5 bases). For the CDR3, the DNA is TGTGCCTGCTCAGGAGACAGTTTTGGAAACACCACATATTTT. This translates into CACSGDSFGNTTYF.